This TCR beta chain was profiled in a study of T cells after yellow fever vaccination (dated by TCRdb to 2018 to 2020). About the investigation overall: The SMART-Seq v4 Ultra Low Input RNA kit was used to prepare libraries from fractions with low cell numbers. Bulk TCR alpha and beta repertoires were sequenced longitudinally to track T-cell clones before and after primary and booster YFV17D yellow fever vaccination. Two healthy male donors made up the cohort, one aged 18 to 29 years and the other aged 30 to 40 years. Bulk PBMC replicates and cell subsets were isolated from blood drawn at multiple timepoints before and after both primary and secondary immunization. Summary of the overall study and its limitations: A small fraction of clonotypes showed up in both the CD4 and CD8 compartments, probably as a result of convergent recombination. The secondary T-cell response was found to be weaker but faster than the primary response, with a peak reached on day 5 rather than on day 15. Only a couple of donors were included in the study, so the extent to which the findings can be generalized is limited. Computational filtering was needed because FACS-sorted repertoires could contain abundant contaminating clonotypes from the bulk population. Most clones expanded after primary vaccination were re-detected after the booster (approximately 96% of CD4 and around 88% of CD8), suggesting broad memory maintenance.

TCR cDNA was made using 5'RACE template switching, a step that added a universal primer site and unique molecular identifiers. Priming of cDNA synthesis was performed from both the TCR alpha and TCR beta constant segments. Library amplification used two PCR steps, and the second PCR step added sample barcodes and sequencing adapters. Libraries were sequenced on Illumina HiSeq 2500 (2x100 bp) or NovaSeq (2x150 bp). On the authors' methods: MIGEC was used to demultiplex reads and collapse the reads into UMI consensus sequences, and MiXCR was used for V(D)J alignment. Vaccine-responding clonotypes were defined with edgeR using replicate PBMC samples, requiring FDR below 0.01 and a log2 fold change above 5 up to day 15. Each bulk clonotype received a CD4 or CD8 identity based on whether the sequenced CD4 or CD8 repertoire contained that clonotype at higher abundance. Using fastp at Q25 and MiXCR, TCRdb reprocessed the public reads and kept productive beta chains. Records with the same CDR3 protein are collapsed into one entry carrying the most frequent genes and DNA. The V and J calls and clone size come from TCRdb's table, not from the authors' own analysis. The sample contains about 340,000 distinct CDR3 sequences, 8% to 10% of them found a single time. The biggest ten clones account for about 20% of the sample.

From a lookup of the germline V gene, CDR1 and CDR2 are MNHEY and SVGAGI. Taken from cysteine to phenylalanine, the CDR3 has 18 residues. The sequence is cut down to CDR3 DNA, 54 bases in frame from base 1. The V and J ends are trimmed by 0 bases and 5 bases, leaving 22 bases between them. The sample holds many counts of this clonotype. Its specific antigen is unknown. No base quality information exists; no much larger clone differs at one position. The treatment or condition label of this sample denotes: live attenuated yellow fever vaccine strain. At each blood-draw timepoint, two biological replicates of bulk PBMCs were obtained. PBMCs were isolated from peripheral blood using a standard Ficoll-Paque protocol. TriZol was used to extract RNA from bulk PBMCs, CD4 and CD8 fractions, and dextramer-positive and dextramer-negative fractions.

This receptor was obtained from a man between 18 and 29 years old who received the YFV17D yellow fever vaccine. This chain is built from TRBV6-5 and TRBJ2-5; TRBD1 is perhaps the D gene, given 7 matching bases. This specimen was PBMCs, taken on the day of the first yellow fever vaccination. The DNA sequence follows: TGTGCCAGCAGTTACTCGAATCCGGCAGGGGGGATTAAGGAGACCCAGTACTTC. Protein translation: CASSYSNPAGGIKETQYF.